The 6 T cell receptor beta chains below come from one sample, sequenced in a study of human T cells and chemical hapten exposure. Specified time point: patch test 1, 2 weeks after DPC sensitization. The treatment denotes: therapeutic diphenylcyclopropenone sensitization with weekly scalp DPC. In TCRdb, the RACE reads were re-called with MiXCR into one record per CDR3 protein. The data contain fewer than 100,000 distinct CDR3 sequences, over 10% of them singletons. The specimen was whole blood, collected in connection with sensitization to the hapten diphenylcyclopropenone (DPC). All receptors come from a woman aged 35 to 49 with alopecia areata. Some clones in this sample may be carry-over from other donors' samples.

This sequence joins TRBV11-1 and TRBJ2-2; D perhaps matches TRBD2 (6 bases). Deletions cut 8 bases from V and 5 bases from J, with 15 bases between. The CDR3 length is 14 residues. Germline-derived CDR1 and CDR2 are SGHAT and FQDESV (reference sequence). The CDR3 DNA reads as TGTGCCAGCCAACCCGGGGGACCTACCGGGGAGCTGTTTTTT. Amino acid sequence: CASQPGGPTGELFF. Complete variable domain (other parts from reference TRBV11-1 and TRBJ2-2): EAEVAQSPRYKITEKSQAVAFWCDPISGHATLYWYRQILGQGPELLVQFQDESVVDDSQLPKDRFSAERLKGVDSTLKIQPAELGDSAMYLCASQPGGPTGELFFGEGSRLTVL.

The chain recombines TRBV9 with TRBJ2-1; 13 bases map to TRBD2. The J segment lost 7 bases and the V segment lost 2 bases, leaving 9 bases of the junction unmatched. This CDR3 is built from 17 residues. The germline CDR1 and CDR2 sequences are SGDLS and YYNGEE. CDR3 DNA: TGTGCCAGCAGCGTGGTCACTAGCGGGAGGGAGCGGAATGAGCAGTTCTTC. Amino acids: CASSVVTSGRERNEQFF.

In this sample, this clonotype turned up a few times. This chain links TRBV11-1 with TRBJ2-1; D ambiguous. Per germline, CDR1 SGHAT and CDR2 FQDESV (reference sequence). Trimming took 0 bases from V and 8 from J, leaving 8 bases between them. This CDR3 contains 13 residues. This chain's CDR3 is CASSLAGSDEQFF. DNA for the CDR3: TGTGCCAGCAGCTTAGCAGGGTCGGATGAGCAGTTCTTC.

J is TRBJ1-6 and V is TRBV4-2, with TRBD1 identical over 7 bases. CDR1 LGHNA and CDR2 YNFKEQ come from the germline V gene. This CDR3 spans 16 amino acids. With 4 bases clipped from V and 8 bases from J, the junction kept 11 bases outside the gene matches. CDR3 coding DNA: TGTGCCAGCAGCCCCAAGGACAGGAGGGGGCATTCACCCCTCCACTTT. It is translated as CASSPKDRRGHSPLHF.

This clonotype turned up a few times. This rearrangement joins TRBV6-6 to TRBJ1-2; maybe TRBD1 (5 bases). The length of the CDR3 is 13 residues. Per the germline V gene, CDR1 is MNHNY and CDR2 is SVGAGI (reference sequence). V shed 9 bases and J shed 3 bases, with 14 bases lying between them. CDR3: CASSGGSDYGYTF. CDR3 bases: TGTGCCAGTTCTGGGGGGTCCGACTATGGCTACACCTTC.

The chain couples TRBV7-3 to TRBJ1-3; D is perhaps TRBD1 (5 bases). V was pared by 1 base and J by 2 bases, with 21 bases between. Germline V gene data show CDR1 as SGHTA and CDR2 as FQGTGA. The CDR3 covers 19 residues. The CDR3 sequence: CASSLSAPKGGEPGNTIYF. In DNA, the CDR3 is TGTGCCAGCAGCTTAAGTGCCCCGAAGGGAGGGGAGCCTGGAAACACCATATATTTT. Full variable domain (outside the CDR3, taken from reference TRBV7-3 and TRBJ1-3): GAGVSQTPSNKVTEKGKYVELRCDPISGHTALYWYRQSLGQGPEFLIYFQGTGAADDSGLPNDRFFAVRPEGSVSTLKIQRTERGDSAVYLCASSLSAPKGGEPGNTIYFGEGSWLTVV.